This entry concerns a single T cell receptor (beta chain). The V gene's germline CDR1 is SGHTA and CDR2 FQGNSA. The CDR3 runs 13 residues. Between the trimmed V and J ends, which lost 1 base and 4 bases, there was a span of 6 bases. This entry is derived from a study of early T cells in non-severe SARS-CoV-2 infection. Individually, cDNA molecules had unique molecular identifiers attached to them. TCRdb used MiXCR to reprocess the 5' RACE reads, holding one entry per CDR3 protein. Of about 75,000 distinct CDR3 sequences in the sample, about 10% are singletons; the top ten hold 12%. The source was whole blood, collected at baseline. The chain joins TRBV7-2 to TRBJ2-3; D not certain. The TCR sequence derives from an adult who was a healthcare worker with PCR-confirmed SARS-CoV-2 infection or an uninfected control (not recorded which). For the CDR3, the DNA is TGTGCCAGCAGCTTAGAATATGCAGATACGCAGTATTTT. This translates into CASSLEYADTQYF.